Sequencing of this TCR beta chain was carried out in a study of monozygotic twins with inflammatory bowel disease (dated by TCRdb to the late 2010s). Turning to the overall study: A total of 28 monozygotic twin pairs were included in the full study, comprising nine German pairs (four IBD-concordant, five IBD-discordant) and 19 IBD-discordant Danish pairs. The search for disease-associated traits relied mainly on comparing IBD patients with their genetically identical healthy co-twins within discordant pairs. Each individual had, on average, about 151 000 unique TCRalpha sequences and 181 000 unique TCRbeta sequences available for analysis.

General findings and caveats noted by the study authors: A decrease in TCRbeta repertoire diversity, as measured by inverse Simpson index, was observed in IBD patients compared with their healthy co-twins. Background noise and inter-individual variability may have been introduced into the repertoires by the differing immunosuppressive treatments among patients. Distinction between different T cell subtypes could not be achieved in the analysis. Compared with healthy twins, IBD patients shared fewer clonotypes with other individuals, and the difference was most pronounced in patients with signs of disease activity. No difference in repertoire similarity was observed between concordant and discordant twins, possibly owing to limited statistical power. The results gave no support for a single strong signal or clonotype linked to IBD.

Inclusive of the bounding cysteine and phenylalanine, the CDR3 is 14 residues long. No DNA is recorded. CDR1 and CDR2 are drawn from the germline V gene: MNHNS, SASEGT. From each donor, a roughly 2.7 ml peripheral blood sample was drawn into PAXgene tubes and stored at -80 degrees C. Without any T cell sorting, total RNA was extracted from whole blood using the PAXgene blood miRNA kit on an automated QIAcube. Peripheral blood from monozygotic twin pairs, either concordant or discordant for inflammatory bowel disease, underwent deep TCRalpha and TCRbeta repertoire profiling that used unique molecular barcoding. Smoking habits were recorded for all twin pairs, and each individual was classified as a current, former or never smoker. As to this clonotype: It has no known antigen specificity.

Libraries were prepared through 5' RACE. Preparation of each TCR library used approximately 3,700 ng of total RNA. For each sample, cDNA synthesis with SMARTScribe reverse transcriptase was split into eight separate reactions. During cDNA synthesis, template switching introduced unique molecular identifiers that contained a 6-nucleotide sample barcode. Two nested PCRs of about 17 and 10 cycles amplified the TCRalpha and TCRbeta cDNA, and bead purification followed each PCR. Before amplification, the cDNA was treated with uracil DNA-glycosylase and purified using the QIAquick PCR purification kit. The second PCR was the step at which Illumina TruSeq-compatible adapters and sample-specific barcodes were added. Library quality and concentration were checked on TapeStation and Qubit, and libraries were pooled at around 5 ng each. Sequencing of the pooled libraries was done on an Illumina HiSeq2500 single-index Rapid Run using custom sequencing primers and 2 x 100 bp reads. The original methods were these. MiGEC version 1.2.6 was used for UMI-based consensus assembly to correct PCR and sequencing errors. V(D)J alignment, clonotype assembly and CDR3 extraction were performed with MiXCR version 2.1.1. To normalise gene usage, clonotype sharing and MAIT/NKT TCR abundance, the top 1000, 10 000 and 20 000 clonotypes in each sample were analysed. Diversity was computed as the inverse Simpson index with the vegan R package after downsampling to 27 000 UMIs. Paired Mann-Whitney U tests were applied to discordant twin pairs, and Benjamini-Hochberg correction was used for multiple testing. Each CDR3 protein sequence appears as one entry after TCRdb reprocessed the reads, and no DNA is included. These V and J calls derive from TCRdb rather than the authors' analysis. This sample's listing comprises approximately 380,000 distinct CDR3 sequences. The ten largest clones represent 2% to 3% of the sample.

The specimen sequenced was blood. The sequence came from a human donor with ulcerative colitis or Crohn's disease, or a healthy co-twin of an affected twin (not recorded which). The chain is encoded by TRBV6-1 joined to TRBJ2-2. The CDR3 region reads CASRRRQNTGELFF.